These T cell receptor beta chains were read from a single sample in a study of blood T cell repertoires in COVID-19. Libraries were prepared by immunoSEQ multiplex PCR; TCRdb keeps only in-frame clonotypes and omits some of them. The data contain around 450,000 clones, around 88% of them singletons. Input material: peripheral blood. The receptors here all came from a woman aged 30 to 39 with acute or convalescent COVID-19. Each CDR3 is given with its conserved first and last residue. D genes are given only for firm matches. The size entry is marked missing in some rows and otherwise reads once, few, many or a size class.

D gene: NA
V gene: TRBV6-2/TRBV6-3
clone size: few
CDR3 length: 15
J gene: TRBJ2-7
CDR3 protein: CASSYSPMFSYEQYF
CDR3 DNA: TGTGCCAGCAGTTACTCGCCTATGTTCTCCTACGAGCAGTACTTC

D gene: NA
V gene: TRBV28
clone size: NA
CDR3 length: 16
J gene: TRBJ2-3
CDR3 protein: CASSSPPRVGTDTQYF
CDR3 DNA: TGTGCCAGCAGTTCACCACCCAGGGTAGGGACAGATACGCAGTATTTT

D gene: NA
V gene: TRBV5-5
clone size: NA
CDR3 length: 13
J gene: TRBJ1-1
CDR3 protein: CASSFSTNTEAFF
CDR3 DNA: TGTGCCAGCAGCTTTAGTACGAACACTGAAGCTTTCTTT

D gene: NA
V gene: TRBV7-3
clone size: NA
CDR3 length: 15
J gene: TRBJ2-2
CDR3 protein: CASSLLGGITGELFF
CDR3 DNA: TGTGCCAGCAGCTTACTTGGAGGCATCACCGGGGAGCTGTTTTTT

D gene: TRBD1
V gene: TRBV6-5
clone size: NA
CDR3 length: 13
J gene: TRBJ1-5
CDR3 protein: CASSRTGNQPQHF
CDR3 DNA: TGTGCCAGCAGTAGGACAGGGAATCAGCCCCAGCATTTT

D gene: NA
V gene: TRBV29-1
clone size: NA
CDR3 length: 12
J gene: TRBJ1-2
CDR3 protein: CSVGSGFYGYTF
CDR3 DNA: TGCAGCGTTGGGAGCGGATTCTATGGCTACACCTTC

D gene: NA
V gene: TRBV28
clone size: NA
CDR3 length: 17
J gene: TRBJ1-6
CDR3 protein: CASSLSSGSSYNSPLHF
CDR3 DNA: TGTGCCAGCAGCCTTTCCTCGGGGAGCTCCTATAATTCACCCCTCCACTTT

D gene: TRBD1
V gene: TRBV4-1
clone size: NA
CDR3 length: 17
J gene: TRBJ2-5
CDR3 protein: CASSQEIRDRVVETQYF
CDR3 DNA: TGCGCCAGCAGCCAAGAAATCCGGGACAGGGTTGTGGAGACCCAGTACTTC

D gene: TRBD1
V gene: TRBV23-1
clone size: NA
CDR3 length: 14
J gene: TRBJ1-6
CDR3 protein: CVQGTGEYNSPLHF
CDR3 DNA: TGCGTACAGGGGACCGGAGAATATAATTCACCCCTCCACTTT

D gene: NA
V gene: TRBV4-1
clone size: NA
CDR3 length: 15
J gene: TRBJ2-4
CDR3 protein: CASSQVAGSENIQYF
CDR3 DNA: TGCGCCAGCAGCCAAGTAGCCGGGTCTGAAAACATTCAGTACTTC

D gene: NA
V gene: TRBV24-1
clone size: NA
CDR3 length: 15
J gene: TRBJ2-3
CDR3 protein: CATSDRSGSTDTQYF
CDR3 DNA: TGTGCCACCAGTGATCGGAGCGGGAGCACAGATACGCAGTATTTT

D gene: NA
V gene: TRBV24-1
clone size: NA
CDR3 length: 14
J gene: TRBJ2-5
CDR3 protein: CATSDPGLLETQYF
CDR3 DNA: TGTGCCACCAGTGACCCCGGACTTTTGGAGACCCAGTACTTC

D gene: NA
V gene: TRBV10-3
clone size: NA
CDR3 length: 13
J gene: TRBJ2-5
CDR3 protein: CAISAAVRETQYF
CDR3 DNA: TGTGCCATCAGTGCGGCGGTTCGGGAGACCCAGTACTTC

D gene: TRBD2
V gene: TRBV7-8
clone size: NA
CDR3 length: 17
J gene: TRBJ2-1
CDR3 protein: CASSPRTSGGIYNEQFF
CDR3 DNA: TGTGCCAGCAGCCCACGGACTAGCGGGGGGATTTACAATGAGCAGTTCTTC

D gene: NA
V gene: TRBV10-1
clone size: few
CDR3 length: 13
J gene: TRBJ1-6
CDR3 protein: CASSQGTNSPLHF
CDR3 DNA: TGCGCCAGCAGTCAGGGTACTAATTCACCCCTCCACTTT

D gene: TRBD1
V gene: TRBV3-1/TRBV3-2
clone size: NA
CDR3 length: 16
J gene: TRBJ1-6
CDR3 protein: CASSQWTGAMDSPLHF
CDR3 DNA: TGTGCCAGCAGCCAATGGACAGGGGCGATGGATTCACCCCTCCACTTT

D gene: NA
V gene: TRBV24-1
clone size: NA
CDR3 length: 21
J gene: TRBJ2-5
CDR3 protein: CATSDPSADGARQESQETQYF
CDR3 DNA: TGTGCCACCAGTGACCCCTCAGCAGATGGGGCCCGACAGGAAAGCCAAGAGACCCAGTACTTC

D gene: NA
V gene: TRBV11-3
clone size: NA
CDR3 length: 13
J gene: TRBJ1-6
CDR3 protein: CASSLGSGSPLHF
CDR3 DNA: TGTGCCAGCAGCTTAGGTTCGGGGTCACCCCTCCACTTT

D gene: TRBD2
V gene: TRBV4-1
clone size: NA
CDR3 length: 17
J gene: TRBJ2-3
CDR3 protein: CASSSWTSGSRTDTQYF
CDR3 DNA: TGCGCCAGCAGCTCCTGGACTAGCGGGAGTCGCACAGATACGCAGTATTTT

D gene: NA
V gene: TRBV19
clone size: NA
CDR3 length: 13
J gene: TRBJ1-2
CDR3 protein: CASSPTQGGGYTF
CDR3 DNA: TGTGCCAGTAGTCCTACCCAGGGAGGTGGCTACACCTTC

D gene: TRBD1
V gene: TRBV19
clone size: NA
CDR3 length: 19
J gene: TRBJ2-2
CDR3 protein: CASSPSGGSLRTNTGELFF
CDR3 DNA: TGTGCCAGTAGTCCCTCAGGGGGATCATTACGAACGAACACCGGGGAGCTGTTTTTT

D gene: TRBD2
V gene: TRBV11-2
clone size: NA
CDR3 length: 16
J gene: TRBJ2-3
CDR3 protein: CASSRGLAGGRDTQYF
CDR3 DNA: TGTGCCAGCAGCCGGGGACTAGCGGGGGGGAGGGATACGCAGTATTTT

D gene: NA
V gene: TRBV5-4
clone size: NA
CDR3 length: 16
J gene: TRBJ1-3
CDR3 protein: CASSPRGGTQGNTIYF
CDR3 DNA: TGTGCCAGCAGCCCCAGAGGAGGGACTCAAGGAAACACCATATATTTT

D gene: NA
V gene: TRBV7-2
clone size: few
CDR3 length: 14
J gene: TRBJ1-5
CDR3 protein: CASSLSPNGEPQHF
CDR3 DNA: TGTGCCAGCAGCTTATCCCCCAACGGGGAGCCCCAGCATTTT

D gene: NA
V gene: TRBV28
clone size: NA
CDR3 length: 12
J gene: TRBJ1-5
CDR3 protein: CASTTTRGPQHF
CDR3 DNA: TGTGCCAGCACCACCACCCGGGGACCCCAGCATTTT

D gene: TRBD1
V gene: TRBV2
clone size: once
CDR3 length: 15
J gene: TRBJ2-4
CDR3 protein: CASSSKDRAIFIQYF
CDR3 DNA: TGTGCCAGCAGTTCAAAGGACAGGGCTATTTTCATTCAGTACTTC

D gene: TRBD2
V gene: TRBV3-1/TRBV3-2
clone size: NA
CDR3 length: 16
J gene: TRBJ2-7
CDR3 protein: CASSPLPRGGAHEQYF
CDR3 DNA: TGTGCCAGCAGCCCCCTCCCCCGCGGGGGGGCCCACGAGCAGTACTTC

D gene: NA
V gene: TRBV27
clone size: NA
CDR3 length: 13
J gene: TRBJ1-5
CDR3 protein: CASSSRGNQPQHF
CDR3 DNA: TGTGCCAGCAGTTCCCGGGGGAATCAGCCCCAGCATTTT

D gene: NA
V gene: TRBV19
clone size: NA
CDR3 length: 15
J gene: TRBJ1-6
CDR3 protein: CASSIRGGRDSPLHF
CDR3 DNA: TGTGCCAGTAGTATACGAGGGGGACGCGATTCACCCCTCCACTTT

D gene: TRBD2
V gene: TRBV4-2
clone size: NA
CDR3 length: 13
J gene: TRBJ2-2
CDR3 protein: CASSAGVNGELFF
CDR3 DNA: TGTGCCAGCAGCGCGGGGGTGAACGGGGAGCTGTTTTTT

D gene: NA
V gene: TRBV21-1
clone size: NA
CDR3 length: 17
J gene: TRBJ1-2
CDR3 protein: CASSKAVFETGGYGYTF
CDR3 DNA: TGTGCCAGCAGCAAAGCGGTCTTTGAGACAGGTGGCTATGGCTACACCTTC